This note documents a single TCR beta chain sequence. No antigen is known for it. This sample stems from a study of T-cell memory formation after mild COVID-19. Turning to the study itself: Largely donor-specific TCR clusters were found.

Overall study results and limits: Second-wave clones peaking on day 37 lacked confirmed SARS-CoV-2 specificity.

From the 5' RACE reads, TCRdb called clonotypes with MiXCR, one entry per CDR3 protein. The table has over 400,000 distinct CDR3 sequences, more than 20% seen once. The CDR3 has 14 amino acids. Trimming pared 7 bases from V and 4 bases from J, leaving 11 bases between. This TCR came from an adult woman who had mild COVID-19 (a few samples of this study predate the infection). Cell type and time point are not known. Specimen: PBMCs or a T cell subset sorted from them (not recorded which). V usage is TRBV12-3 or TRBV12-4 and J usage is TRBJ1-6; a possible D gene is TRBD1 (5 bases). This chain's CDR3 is CASKGAQYNSPLHF. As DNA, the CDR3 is TGTGCCAGCAAAGGGGCCCAGTATAATTCACCCCTCCACTTT.